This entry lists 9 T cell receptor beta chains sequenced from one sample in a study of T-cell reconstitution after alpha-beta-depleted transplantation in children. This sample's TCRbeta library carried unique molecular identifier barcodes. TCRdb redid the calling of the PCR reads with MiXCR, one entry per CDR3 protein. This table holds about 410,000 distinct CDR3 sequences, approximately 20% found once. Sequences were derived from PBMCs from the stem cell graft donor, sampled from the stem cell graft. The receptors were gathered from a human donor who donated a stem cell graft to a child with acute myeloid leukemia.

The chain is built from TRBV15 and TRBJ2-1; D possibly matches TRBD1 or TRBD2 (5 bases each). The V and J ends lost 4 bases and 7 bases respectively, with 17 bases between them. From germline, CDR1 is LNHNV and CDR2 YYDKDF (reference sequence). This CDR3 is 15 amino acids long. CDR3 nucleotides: TGTGCCACCAGCACGCGCCATTGGGGGAGTAATGAGCAGTTCTTC. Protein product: CATSTRHWGSNEQFF.

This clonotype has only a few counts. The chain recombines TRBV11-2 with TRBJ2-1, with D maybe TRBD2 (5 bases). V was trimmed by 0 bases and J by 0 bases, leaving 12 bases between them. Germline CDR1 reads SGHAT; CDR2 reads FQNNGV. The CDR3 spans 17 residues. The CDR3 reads CASSLDSRRISYNEQFF. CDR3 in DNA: TGTGCCAGCAGCTTAGATAGTAGGAGGATCTCCTACAATGAGCAGTTCTTC. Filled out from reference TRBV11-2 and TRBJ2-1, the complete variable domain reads EAGVAQSPRYKIIEKRQSVAFWCNPISGHATLYWYQQILGQGPKLLIQFQNNGVVDDSQLPKDRFSAERLKGVDSTLKIQPAKLEDSAVYLCASSLDSRRISYNEQFFGPGTRLTVL.

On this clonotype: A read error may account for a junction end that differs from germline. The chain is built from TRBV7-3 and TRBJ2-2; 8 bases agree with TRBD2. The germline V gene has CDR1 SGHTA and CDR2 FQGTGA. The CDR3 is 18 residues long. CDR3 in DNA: TGTACCAGCAGTCCCCAGGGGCTCGGGGGGGGGAACACCGGGGAGCTGTTTTTT. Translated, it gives CTSSPQGLGGGNTGELFF.

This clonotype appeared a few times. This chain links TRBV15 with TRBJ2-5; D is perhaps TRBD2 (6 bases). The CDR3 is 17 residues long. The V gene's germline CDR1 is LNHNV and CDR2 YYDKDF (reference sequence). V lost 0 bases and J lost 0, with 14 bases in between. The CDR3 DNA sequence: TGTGCCACCAGCAGAGATCAGGGAGGCAGGCACCAAGAGACCCAGTACTTC. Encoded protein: CATSRDQGGRHQETQYF.

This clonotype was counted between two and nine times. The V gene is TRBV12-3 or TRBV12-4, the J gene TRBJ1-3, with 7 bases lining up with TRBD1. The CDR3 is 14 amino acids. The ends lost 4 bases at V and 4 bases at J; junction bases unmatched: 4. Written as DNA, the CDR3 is TGTGCCAGCAGTTCGACAGGGAGAGGAAACACCATATATTTT. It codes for CASSSTGRGNTIYF.

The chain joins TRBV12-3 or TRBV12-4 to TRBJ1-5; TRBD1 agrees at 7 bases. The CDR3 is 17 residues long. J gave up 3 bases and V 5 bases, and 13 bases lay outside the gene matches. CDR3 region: CASSPRQGRVINQPQHF. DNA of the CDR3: TGTGCCAGCAGTCCCCGACAGGGACGGGTCATCAATCAGCCCCAGCATTTT.

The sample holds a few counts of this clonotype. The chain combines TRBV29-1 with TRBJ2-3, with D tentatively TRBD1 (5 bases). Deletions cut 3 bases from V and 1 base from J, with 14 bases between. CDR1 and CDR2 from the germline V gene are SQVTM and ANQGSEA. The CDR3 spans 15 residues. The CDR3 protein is CSVDWGAGGTDTQYF. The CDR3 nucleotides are TGCAGCGTTGATTGGGGCGCAGGTGGCACAGATACGCAGTATTTT.

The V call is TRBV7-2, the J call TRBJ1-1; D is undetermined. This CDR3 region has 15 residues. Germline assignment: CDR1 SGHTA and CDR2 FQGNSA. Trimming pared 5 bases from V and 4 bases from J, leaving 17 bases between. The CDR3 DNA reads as TGTGCCAGCAGCCAGACCATGGGTCCGAGCACTGAAGCTTTCTTT. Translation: CASSQTMGPSTEAFF.

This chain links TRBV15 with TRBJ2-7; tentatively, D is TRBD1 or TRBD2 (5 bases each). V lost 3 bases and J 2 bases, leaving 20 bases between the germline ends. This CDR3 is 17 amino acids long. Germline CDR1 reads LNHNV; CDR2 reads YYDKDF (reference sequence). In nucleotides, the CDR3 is TGTGCCACCAGCAGTGATCGACAGAGGGTAAGGACCTACGAGCAGTACTTC. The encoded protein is CATSSDRQRVRTYEQYF.